Each of the 14 T cell receptor beta chains below was sequenced from the same sample in a study of blood T cell repertoires in COVID-19 (dated by TCRdb to 2020 to 2022). Library preparation used the immunoSEQ multiplex PCR assay. TCRdb's version of the immuneACCESS table is confined to in-frame rearrangements and falls short of the full clone set. An unresolved V gene accounts for under half of the shortfall where checked; the remainder is of unknown origin. The sample yields around 260,000 clones; roughly 84% were counted once. The ten largest account for roughly 0.94% of the sample. The material sequenced was peripheral blood. Receptors were obtained from a human donor with COVID-19, enrolled during active disease. The donor label of this sample is uncertain.

This chain uses TRBV28 with TRBJ1-2; D is perhaps TRBD1 (5 bases). V shed 7 bases and J shed 3 bases, with 15 bases lying between them. Germline values: CDR1 MDHEN, CDR2 SYDVKM. This CDR3 region has 14 residues. CDR3 bases: TGTGCCAGCAAGTGGGGGGTGTCCGACTATGGCTACACCTTC. Protein product: CASKWGVSDYGYTF.

This clone showed up just a few times. The chain couples TRBV19 to TRBJ1-2; a weak D match, TRBD1 (6 bases). This CDR3 spans 12 amino acids. Trimming shortened V by 5 bases and J by 5 bases, and 9 bases separated the two germline ends. CDR1 and CDR2 from the germline V gene are LNHDA and SQIVND (reference sequence). CDR3 loop: CASSLQGYGYTF. The CDR3 DNA follows: TGTGCCAGTAGTCTACAGGGTTATGGCTACACCTTC.

The chain carries TRBV11-2 and TRBJ2-1; D may be TRBD2 (7 bases). Trimming pared 8 bases from V and 3 bases from J, leaving 20 bases between. CDR1 and CDR2 (germline): SGHAT, FQNNGV. This CDR3 spans 16 amino acids. Here the CDR3 DNA reads TGTGCCAGCTGCAAAGGGACGGGGGGCTTCTACAATGAGCAGTTCTTC. As protein: CASCKGTGGFYNEQFF.

The chain employs TRBV3-1 (or the pseudogene TRBV3-2) and TRBJ2-7, with TRBD2 matching over 7 bases. CDR1 and CDR2 from the germline V gene are LGHDT and YNNKEL (reference sequence). V lost 1 base and J lost 3; bases outside the gene matches: 9. CDR3 length equals 16 residues. CDR3 sequence reads: CASSQVEGLAVYEQYF. CDR3 DNA sequence: TGTGCCAGCAGCCAAGTAGAAGGGCTAGCGGTCTACGAGCAGTACTTC.

V is TRBV3-1 (or the pseudogene TRBV3-2) and J is TRBJ2-2; 7 bases are a match to TRBD2. The ends lost 3 bases at V and 4 bases at J; junction bases unmatched: 5. There are 15 residues in the CDR3. Germline-derived CDR1 and CDR2 are LGHDT and YNNKEL (reference sequence). The CDR3 reads CASSHSGTGTGELFF. In DNA, the CDR3 is TGTGCCAGCAGCCACAGCGGGACGGGCACCGGGGAGCTGTTTTTT.

This rearrangement joins TRBV7-9 to TRBJ1-2, with 7 bases that match TRBD1. Per the germline V gene, CDR1 is SEHNR and CDR2 is FQNEAQ (reference sequence). The length of the CDR3 is 13 residues. V lost 5 bases to trimming and J lost 7 bases; unmatched junction nucleotides: 7. CDR3 DNA: TGTGCCAGCAGCCTAGGGACAGTAGGTGGCTACACCTTC. It is translated as CASSLGTVGGYTF.

V and J are TRBV28 and TRBJ1-3; a weak D match, TRBD1 (5 bases). Trimming took off 5 bases at V and 5 bases at J, with 10 bases between the two ends. Per the germline V gene, CDR1 is MDHEN and CDR2 is SYDVKM. The CDR3 spans 13 residues. The CDR3 protein is CASSDSSRNTIYF. The CDR3 DNA sequence: TGTGCCAGCAGTGACAGTTCCCGAAACACCATATATTTT.

Points on this clone: A junction end diverges from the germline sequence, so it may reflect a read error. DNA of the CDR3: TGTGCTAGCAGCCCCGGGACGAGCGGGAGAGTCCATGAGCAGTTCTTC. Translation gives CASSPGTSGRVHEQFF. This sequence joins TRBV7-7 and TRBJ2-1; 8 nucleotides match TRBD2. In germline, CDR1 is SSHAT, CDR2 FNYEAQ (reference sequence). The CDR3 totals 16 residues.

V is TRBV2 and J is TRBJ2-5, with 11 nucleotides matching TRBD2. Germline values: CDR1 SNHLY, CDR2 FYNNEI. Trimming removed 5 bases from V and 4 bases from J; junction bases left unmatched: 9. The CDR3 loop spans 16 amino acids. The CDR3 sequence: CASSPGLAGFPETQYF. The CDR3 DNA reads TGTGCCAGCAGTCCCGGACTAGCGGGTTTCCCAGAGACCCAGTACTTC.

The chain carries TRBV29-1 and TRBJ2-7, with 8 bases aligning to TRBD1. The trim removed 7 bases at V and 2 bases at J, leaving 7 bases unmatched. The CDR3 length is 13 residues. The V gene's germline CDR1 is SQVTM and CDR2 ANQGSEA. The CDR3 coding sequence is TGCAGCGCATTATACAGGGGGACCTACGAGCAGTACTTC. This translates into CSALYRGTYEQYF.

This clone turned up a few times. The chain combines TRBV7-9 with TRBJ1-1; unclear D gene. This CDR3 spans 14 amino acids. From germline, CDR1 is SEHNR and CDR2 FQNEAQ (reference sequence). Trimming stripped 6 bases from V and 6 bases from J, with 17 bases between. The CDR3 sequence is CASSINGRWAEAFF. The CDR3, as DNA: TGTGCCAGCAGTATTAACGGCAGGTGGGCTGAAGCTTTCTTT.

V usage is TRBV7-2 and J usage is TRBJ2-7, with D tentatively TRBD1 (5 bases). Germline lookup yields CDR1 SGHTA and CDR2 FQGNSA. CDR3 length equals 16 residues. V gave up 5 bases and J gave up 1 base, with 18 bases separating them. The chain's CDR3 is CASSPTRVGQSYEQYF. In DNA form, the CDR3 reads TGTGCCAGCAGCCCGACCCGGGTGGGGCAGTCCTACGAGCAGTACTTC.

This chain connects TRBV7-9 to TRBJ2-1; TRBD1 aligns across 7 bases. The CDR3 has 15 residues. With V trimmed by 5 bases and J by 5 bases, 9 bases remained unmatched. CDR1 SEHNR and CDR2 FQNEAQ come from the germline V gene (reference sequence). The CDR3 here is CASSQRQGSNNEQFF. The CDR3 DNA follows: TGTGCCAGCAGCCAAAGACAGGGCAGTAACAATGAGCAGTTCTTC.

The CDR3 DNA reads TGTGCCAGCAGCGCCCCGGGAGGGTACACTGAAGCTTTCTTT. Protein product: CASSAPGGYTEAFF. The gene calls are TRBV9 and TRBJ1-1, with unresolved D. The V end was cut by 3 bases, the J end by 3 bases, with 12 bases between. CDR1 is SGDLS and CDR2 is YYNGEE in the germline V gene. The CDR3 extends over 14 amino acids.